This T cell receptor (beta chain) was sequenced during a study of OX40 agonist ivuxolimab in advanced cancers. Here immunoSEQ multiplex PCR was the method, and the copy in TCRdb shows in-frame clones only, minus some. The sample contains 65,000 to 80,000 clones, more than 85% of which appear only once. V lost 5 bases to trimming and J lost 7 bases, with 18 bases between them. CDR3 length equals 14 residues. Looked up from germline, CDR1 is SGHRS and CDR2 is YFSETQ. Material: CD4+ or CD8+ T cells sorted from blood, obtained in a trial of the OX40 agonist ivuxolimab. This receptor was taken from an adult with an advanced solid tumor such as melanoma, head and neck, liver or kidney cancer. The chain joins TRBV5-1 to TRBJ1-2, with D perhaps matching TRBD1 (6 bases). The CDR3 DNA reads TGCGCCAGCAGTTCGGATGCGGGGGCGATTGGCTACACCTTC. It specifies CASSSDAGAIGYTF. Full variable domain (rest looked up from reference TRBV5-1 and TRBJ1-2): KAGVTQTPRYLIKTRGQQVTLSCSPISGHRSVSWYQQTPGQGLQFLFEYFSETQRNKGNFPGRFSGRQFSNSRSEMNVSTLELGDSALYLCASSSDAGAIGYTFGSGTRLTVV.